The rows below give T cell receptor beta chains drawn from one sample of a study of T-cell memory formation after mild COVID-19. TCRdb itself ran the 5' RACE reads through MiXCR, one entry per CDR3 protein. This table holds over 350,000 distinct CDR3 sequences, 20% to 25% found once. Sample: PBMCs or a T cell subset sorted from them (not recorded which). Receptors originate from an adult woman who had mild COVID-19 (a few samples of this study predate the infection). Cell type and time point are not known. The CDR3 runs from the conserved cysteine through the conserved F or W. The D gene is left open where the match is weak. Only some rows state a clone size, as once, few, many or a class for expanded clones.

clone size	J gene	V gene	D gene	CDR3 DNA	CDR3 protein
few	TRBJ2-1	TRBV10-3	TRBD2	TGTGCCATCAGTGACCCAGAAAGAGCGGGAGCTTCCTACAATGAGCAGTTCTTC	CAISDPERAGASYNEQFF
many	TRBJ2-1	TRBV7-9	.	TGTGCCAGCAGCTTCGGGATAGATGAGCAGTTCTTC	CASSFGIDEQFF
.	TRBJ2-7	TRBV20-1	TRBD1	TGCAGTGCCACTGGACAGGGGCTACTGTCCTACGAGCAGTACTTC	CSATGQGLLSYEQYF
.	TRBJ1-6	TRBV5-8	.	TGTGCCAGCAGCCTTAGAAAGGCCGATTCACCCCTCCACTTT	CASSLRKADSPLHF
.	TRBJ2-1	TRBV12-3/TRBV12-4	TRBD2	TGTGCCAGCAGCCAGACTAGCCGGAGCAATGAGCAGTTCTTC	CASSQTSRSNEQFF
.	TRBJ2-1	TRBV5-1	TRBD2	TGCGCCAGCAGCCTTTGGACTAGCGGGGACGACTACAATGAGCAGTTCTTC	CASSLWTSGDDYNEQFF
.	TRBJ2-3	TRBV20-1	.	TGCAGTGCTAGACCCAGGGGCGACACAGATACGCAGTATTTT	CSARPRGDTDTQYF
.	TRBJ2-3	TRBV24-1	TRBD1	TGTGCCACCAGTGGTTCGACAGGGGTTGGCACAGATACGCAGTATTTT	CATSGSTGVGTDTQYF
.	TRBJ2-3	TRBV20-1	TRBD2	TGCAGTGCTACCACCCCTAAGCGGGAGGTGGGAGATACGCAGTATTTT	CSATTPKREVGDTQYF
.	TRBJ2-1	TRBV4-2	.	TGTGCCAGCAGCCTCTATTGGTCTAGCAGCTCCTACAATGAGCAGTTCTTC	CASSLYWSSSSYNEQFF
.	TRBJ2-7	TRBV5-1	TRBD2	TGCGCCAGCAGCTTGTTGGTAGCGGGGGGGAGGTCCTACGAGCAGTACTTC	CASSLLVAGGRSYEQYF
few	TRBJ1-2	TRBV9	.	TGTGCCAGCAGAGGGGCAGACCTTGGCTATGGCTACACCTTC	CASRGADLGYGYTF
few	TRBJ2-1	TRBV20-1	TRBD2	TGCAGTGCTAGGGAGGGTAGCGGGAACCCCTACAATGAGCAGTTCTTC	CSAREGSGNPYNEQFF
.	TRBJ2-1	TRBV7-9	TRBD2	TGTGCCAGCAGCCCAAGGGGTTCTAGCGGGGACCTGGGCCTCTTC	CASSPRGSSGDLGLF
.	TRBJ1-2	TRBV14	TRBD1	TGTGCCAGCAGCCAAGGAGGGACAGAGAATGGCTACACCTTC	CASSQGGTENGYTF
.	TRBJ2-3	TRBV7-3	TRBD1	TGTGCCAGCAGCTCGGGACAGGGGGCGTGGGATACGCAGTATTTT	CASSSGQGAWDTQYF
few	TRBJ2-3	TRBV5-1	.	TGCGCCAGCAGGGGGGGACGTGGCCCAGATACGCAGTATTTT	CASRGGRGPDTQYF
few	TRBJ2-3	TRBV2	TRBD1	TGTGCCAGCGGGGACAGGGGGAACACAGATACGCAGTATTTT	CASGDRGNTDTQYF
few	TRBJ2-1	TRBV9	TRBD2	TGTGCCAGCAGCGTAGATCTAGCGGGGGGCCACAATGAGCAGTTCTTC	CASSVDLAGGHNEQFF
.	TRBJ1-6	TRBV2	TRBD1	TGTGCCAGCAGTGATTCTAGGACAGGGGTTTCACCCCTCCACTTT	CASSDSRTGVSPLHF
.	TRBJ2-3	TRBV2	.	TGTGCCAGCATGGGGGGATGGACAGGACGCACAGATACGCAGTATTTT	CASMGGWTGRTDTQYF
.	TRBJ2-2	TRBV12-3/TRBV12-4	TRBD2	TGTGCCAACGTAGCGGGCAATACCGGGGAGCTGTTTTTT	CANVAGNTGELFF
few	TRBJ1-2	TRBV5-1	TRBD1	TGCGCCAGCAGCTTGGGGACAGGGGCCGACTATGGCTACACCTTC	CASSLGTGADYGYTF
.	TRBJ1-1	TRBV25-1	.	TGTGCCAGCAGTGCCCTATACGACAGAGCTTTCTTT	CASSALYDRAFF
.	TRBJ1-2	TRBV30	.	TGTGCCTGGTCCCCGGGCCCTCAATTTGGGACCTTC	CAWSPGPQFGTF
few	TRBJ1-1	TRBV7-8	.	TGTGCCAGCAGCATTTCCGACGGGTACACTGAAGCTTTCTTT	CASSISDGYTEAFF
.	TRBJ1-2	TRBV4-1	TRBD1	TGCGCCAGCAGCCAACAACCGGGACAGGGCGGTTGGGGCTACACCTTC	CASSQQPGQGGWGYTF
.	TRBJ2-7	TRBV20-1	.	TGCAGTGCTAGAGATTTAGTAGCGGAGAATTACGAGCAGTACTTC	CSARDLVAENYEQYF
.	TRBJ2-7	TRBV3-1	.	TGTGCCAGCAGACACCGGGACGGAGTCACCTACGAGCAGTACTTC	CASRHRDGVTYEQYF
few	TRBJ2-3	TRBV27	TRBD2	TGTGCCAGCAGGGTGAGCGGGGGGGCTCAGGTGACAGATACGCAGTATTTT	CASRVSGGAQVTDTQYF
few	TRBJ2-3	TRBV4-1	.	TGCGCCAGCAGCCAAGATCGAGGGGGAACAGATACGCAGTATTTT	CASSQDRGGTDTQYF
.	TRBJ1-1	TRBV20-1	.	TGCAGTGGGTATTTTATGTGGGGATTCCTCTTT	CSGYFMWGFLF
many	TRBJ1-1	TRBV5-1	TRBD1	TGCGCCAGCAGCACCAGGGGGGTCCCGATAAAGGGGGACTGGGTCACTGAAGCTTTCTTT	CASSTRGVPIKGDWVTEAFF
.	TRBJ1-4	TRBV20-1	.	TGCAGCACTCCTGGTCCCGGCGCGGGTGAAAAACTGTTTTTT	CSTPGPGAGEKLFF
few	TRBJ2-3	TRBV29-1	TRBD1	TGCAGCGTTCTTCGCCGGGACAGCCCTCGACTTATGCAGTATTTT	CSVLRRDSPRLMQYF
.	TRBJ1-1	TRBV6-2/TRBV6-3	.	TGTGCCAGCAGTTATCTAACAGGATCTACGAACACTGAAGCTTTCTTT	CASSYLTGSTNTEAFF
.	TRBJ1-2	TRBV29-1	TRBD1	TGCAGCGTTGAAGAGCACGGACAGGGTGCCTATGGCTACACCTTC	CSVEEHGQGAYGYTF
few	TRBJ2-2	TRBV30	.	TGTGCCTCTTCAGCCTATGAAAAGACCCACCTGATCACCGGGGAGCTGTTTTTT	CASSAYEKTHLITGELFF
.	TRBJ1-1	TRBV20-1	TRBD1	TGCAGTGCTAGAGGGGACAGGGTGGGGGCCGAGGCCAACACTGAAGCTTTCTTT	CSARGDRVGAEANTEAFF
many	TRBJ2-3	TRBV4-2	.	TGTGCCAGCAGCCAGGAGGGGAAGAGCACAGATACGCAGTATTTT	CASSQEGKSTDTQYF
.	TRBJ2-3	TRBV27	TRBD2	TGTGCCAGCAGTCCGCAAAGACTAGCGGGAGGGCCCAGCACAGATACGCAGTATTTT	CASSPQRLAGGPSTDTQYF